This TCR beta chain was recovered during a study of Graves' ophthalmopathy and Graves' hyperthyroidism. Across the whole study: Upon initial diagnosis and before any treatment, peripheral blood was collected.

The authors amplified TCR beta CDR3 regions from RNA transcripts. Second-round multiplex PCR came after first-round RT-PCR with HTBI primers. TCRdb reprocessed the multiplex PCR reads via MiXCR and lists one record per CDR3 protein. The sample lists over 650,000 distinct CDR3 sequences; roughly two fifths were seen once. Trimming stripped 1 base from V and 6 bases from J, with 10 bases between. This CDR3 is built from 13 residues. Germline CDR1 is SEHNR and CDR2 is FQNEAQ (reference sequence). General observations from the study: An 81.08% specificity and 85% to 90% sensitivity were achieved by a 13-signature model that separated ophthalmopathy from stable hyperthyroidism.

This clonotype was recorded at least ten times. No antigen is known for it. V and J are TRBV7-9 and TRBJ2-7, with a tentative D call TRBD2 (5 bases). The sample was peripheral blood. This clonotype was sampled from an adult man with Graves' ophthalmopathy. CDR3 coding DNA: TGTGCCAGCAGCTTAGGGCCGGCGGGCGAGCAGTACTTC. Protein: CASSLGPAGEQYF.